This T cell receptor (beta chain) was captured by sequencing in a study of T-cell reconstitution after alpha-beta-depleted transplantation in children. Preparing the TCRbeta library involved the use of unique molecular identifiers. Using its own MiXCR run on the PCR reads, TCRdb lists one record per CDR3 protein. Of about 16,000 distinct CDR3 sequences listed, about 7.7% are singletons. Study results and limitations: The origin of alpha-beta T cells about two months after transplant was reportedly several hundred expanded graft clones. TCRbeta diversity was high at day 60 in some patients (a result of surviving recipient T cells and thymic progenitors). One year after transplant, T-cell counts and diversity came mostly from newly produced T cells.

This clonotype was observed at least ten times. What it binds is unknown. The CDR3 is 12 amino acids. V trimming: 5 bases; J trimming: 7 bases; junction bases outside the gene matches: 4. Germline V gene data show CDR1 as SQVTM and CDR2 as ANQGSEA. This TCR came from a boy younger than two who had a stem cell transplant for Wiskott-Aldrich syndrome, so the T cells may come from the graft donor. The sample was PBMCs, mostly from graft donor cells, taken 60 days after TCRalphabeta/CD19-depleted stem cell transplant. The V call is TRBV29-1, the J call TRBJ2-1; 8 positions agree with TRBD1. CDR3 loop: CSVRQGANEQFF. The CDR3 DNA reads as TGCAGCGTTCGCCAGGGGGCGAATGAGCAGTTCTTC.